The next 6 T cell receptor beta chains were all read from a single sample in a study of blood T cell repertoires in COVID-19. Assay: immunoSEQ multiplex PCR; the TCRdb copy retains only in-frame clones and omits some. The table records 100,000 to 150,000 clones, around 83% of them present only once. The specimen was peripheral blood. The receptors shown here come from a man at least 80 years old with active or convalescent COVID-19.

CDR3 nucleotide sequence: TGTGCCAGCTCCCCGGGACACCTAAGTCAGCCCCAGCATTTT. This codes for CASSPGHLSQPQHF. J is TRBJ1-5 and V is TRBV18; D perhaps matches TRBD1 (6 bases). V was cut by 6 bases and J by 6 bases, with 15 bases left in between. Germline lookup yields CDR1 KGHSH and CDR2 LQKENI. CDR3 length: 14 residues. Combining the CDR3 with reference TRBV18 and TRBJ1-5 gives the whole variable domain NAGVMQNPRHLVRRRGQEARLRCSPMKGHSHVYWYRQLPEEGLKFMVYLQKENIIDESGMPKERFSAEFPKEGPSILRIQQVVRGDSAAYFCASSPGHLSQPQHFGDGTRLSIL.

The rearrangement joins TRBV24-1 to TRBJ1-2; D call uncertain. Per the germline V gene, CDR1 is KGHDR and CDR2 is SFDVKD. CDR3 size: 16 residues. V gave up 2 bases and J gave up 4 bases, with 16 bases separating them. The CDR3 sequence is CATSDSAAGWSYGYTF. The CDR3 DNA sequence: TGTGCCACCAGTGATTCAGCGGCAGGCTGGAGCTATGGCTACACCTTC.

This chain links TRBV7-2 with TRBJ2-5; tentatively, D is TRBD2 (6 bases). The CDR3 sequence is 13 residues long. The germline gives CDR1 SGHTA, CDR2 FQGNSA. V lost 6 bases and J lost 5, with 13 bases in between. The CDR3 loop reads CASRRSAGETQYF. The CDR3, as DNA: TGTGCCAGCAGGAGATCGGCGGGGGAGACCCAGTACTTC. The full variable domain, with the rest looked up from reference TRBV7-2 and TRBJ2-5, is GAGVSQSPSNKVTEKGKDVELRCDPISGHTALYWYRQSLGQGLEFLIYFQGNSAPDKSGLPSDRFSAERTGGSVSTLTIQRTQQEDSAVYLCASRRSAGETQYFGPGTRLLVL.

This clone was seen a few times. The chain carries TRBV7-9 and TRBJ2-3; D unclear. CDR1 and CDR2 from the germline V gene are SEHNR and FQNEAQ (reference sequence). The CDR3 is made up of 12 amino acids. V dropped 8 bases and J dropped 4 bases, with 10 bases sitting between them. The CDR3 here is CASGSEPDTQYF. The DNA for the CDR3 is TGTGCCAGCGGATCGGAGCCAGATACGCAGTATTTT.

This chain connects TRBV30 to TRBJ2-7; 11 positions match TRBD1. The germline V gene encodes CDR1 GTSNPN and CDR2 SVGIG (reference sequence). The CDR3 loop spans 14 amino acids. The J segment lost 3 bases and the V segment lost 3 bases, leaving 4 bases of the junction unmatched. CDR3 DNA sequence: TGTGCCTGGAGAAGGACAGGGGGCATCTACGAGCAGTACTTC. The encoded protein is CAWRRTGGIYEQYF. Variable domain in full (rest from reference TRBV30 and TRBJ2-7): SQTIHQWPATLVQPVGSPLSLECTVEGTSNPNLYWYRQAAGRGLQLLFYSVGIGQISSEVPQNLSASRPQDRQFILSSKKLLLSDSGFYLCAWRRTGGIYEQYFGPGTRLTVT.

Here the CDR3 DNA reads TGCGCCAGCAGCTTGGAGCCAAACTCCTACGAGCAGTACTTC. It translates to CASSLEPNSYEQYF. The J gene is TRBJ2-7, the V gene TRBV5-1, with D hard to call. Germline-derived CDR1 and CDR2 are SGHRS and YFSETQ. Trimming pared 0 bases from V and 0 bases from J, leaving 7 bases between. The CDR3 sequence is 14 residues long.